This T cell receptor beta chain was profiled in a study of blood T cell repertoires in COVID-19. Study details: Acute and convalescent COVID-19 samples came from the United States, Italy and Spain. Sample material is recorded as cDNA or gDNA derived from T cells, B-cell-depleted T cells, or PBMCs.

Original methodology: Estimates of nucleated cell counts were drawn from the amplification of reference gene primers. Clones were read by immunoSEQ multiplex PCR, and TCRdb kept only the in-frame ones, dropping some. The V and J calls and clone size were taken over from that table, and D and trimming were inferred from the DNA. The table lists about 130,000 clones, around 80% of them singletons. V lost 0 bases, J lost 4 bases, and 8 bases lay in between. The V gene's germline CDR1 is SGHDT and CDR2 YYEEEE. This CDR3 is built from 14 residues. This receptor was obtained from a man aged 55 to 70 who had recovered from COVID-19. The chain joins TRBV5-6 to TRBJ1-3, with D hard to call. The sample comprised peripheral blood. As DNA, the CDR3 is TGTGCCAGCAGCTTGGTTACTCAAGGAAACACCATATATTTT. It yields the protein CASSLVTQGNTIYF. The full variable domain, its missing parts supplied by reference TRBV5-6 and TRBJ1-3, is DAGVTQSPTHLIKTRGQQVTLRCSPKSGHDTVSWYQQALGQGPQFIFQYYEEEERQRGNFPDRFSGHQFPNYSSELNVNALLLGDSALYLCASSLVTQGNTIYFGEGSWLTVV.